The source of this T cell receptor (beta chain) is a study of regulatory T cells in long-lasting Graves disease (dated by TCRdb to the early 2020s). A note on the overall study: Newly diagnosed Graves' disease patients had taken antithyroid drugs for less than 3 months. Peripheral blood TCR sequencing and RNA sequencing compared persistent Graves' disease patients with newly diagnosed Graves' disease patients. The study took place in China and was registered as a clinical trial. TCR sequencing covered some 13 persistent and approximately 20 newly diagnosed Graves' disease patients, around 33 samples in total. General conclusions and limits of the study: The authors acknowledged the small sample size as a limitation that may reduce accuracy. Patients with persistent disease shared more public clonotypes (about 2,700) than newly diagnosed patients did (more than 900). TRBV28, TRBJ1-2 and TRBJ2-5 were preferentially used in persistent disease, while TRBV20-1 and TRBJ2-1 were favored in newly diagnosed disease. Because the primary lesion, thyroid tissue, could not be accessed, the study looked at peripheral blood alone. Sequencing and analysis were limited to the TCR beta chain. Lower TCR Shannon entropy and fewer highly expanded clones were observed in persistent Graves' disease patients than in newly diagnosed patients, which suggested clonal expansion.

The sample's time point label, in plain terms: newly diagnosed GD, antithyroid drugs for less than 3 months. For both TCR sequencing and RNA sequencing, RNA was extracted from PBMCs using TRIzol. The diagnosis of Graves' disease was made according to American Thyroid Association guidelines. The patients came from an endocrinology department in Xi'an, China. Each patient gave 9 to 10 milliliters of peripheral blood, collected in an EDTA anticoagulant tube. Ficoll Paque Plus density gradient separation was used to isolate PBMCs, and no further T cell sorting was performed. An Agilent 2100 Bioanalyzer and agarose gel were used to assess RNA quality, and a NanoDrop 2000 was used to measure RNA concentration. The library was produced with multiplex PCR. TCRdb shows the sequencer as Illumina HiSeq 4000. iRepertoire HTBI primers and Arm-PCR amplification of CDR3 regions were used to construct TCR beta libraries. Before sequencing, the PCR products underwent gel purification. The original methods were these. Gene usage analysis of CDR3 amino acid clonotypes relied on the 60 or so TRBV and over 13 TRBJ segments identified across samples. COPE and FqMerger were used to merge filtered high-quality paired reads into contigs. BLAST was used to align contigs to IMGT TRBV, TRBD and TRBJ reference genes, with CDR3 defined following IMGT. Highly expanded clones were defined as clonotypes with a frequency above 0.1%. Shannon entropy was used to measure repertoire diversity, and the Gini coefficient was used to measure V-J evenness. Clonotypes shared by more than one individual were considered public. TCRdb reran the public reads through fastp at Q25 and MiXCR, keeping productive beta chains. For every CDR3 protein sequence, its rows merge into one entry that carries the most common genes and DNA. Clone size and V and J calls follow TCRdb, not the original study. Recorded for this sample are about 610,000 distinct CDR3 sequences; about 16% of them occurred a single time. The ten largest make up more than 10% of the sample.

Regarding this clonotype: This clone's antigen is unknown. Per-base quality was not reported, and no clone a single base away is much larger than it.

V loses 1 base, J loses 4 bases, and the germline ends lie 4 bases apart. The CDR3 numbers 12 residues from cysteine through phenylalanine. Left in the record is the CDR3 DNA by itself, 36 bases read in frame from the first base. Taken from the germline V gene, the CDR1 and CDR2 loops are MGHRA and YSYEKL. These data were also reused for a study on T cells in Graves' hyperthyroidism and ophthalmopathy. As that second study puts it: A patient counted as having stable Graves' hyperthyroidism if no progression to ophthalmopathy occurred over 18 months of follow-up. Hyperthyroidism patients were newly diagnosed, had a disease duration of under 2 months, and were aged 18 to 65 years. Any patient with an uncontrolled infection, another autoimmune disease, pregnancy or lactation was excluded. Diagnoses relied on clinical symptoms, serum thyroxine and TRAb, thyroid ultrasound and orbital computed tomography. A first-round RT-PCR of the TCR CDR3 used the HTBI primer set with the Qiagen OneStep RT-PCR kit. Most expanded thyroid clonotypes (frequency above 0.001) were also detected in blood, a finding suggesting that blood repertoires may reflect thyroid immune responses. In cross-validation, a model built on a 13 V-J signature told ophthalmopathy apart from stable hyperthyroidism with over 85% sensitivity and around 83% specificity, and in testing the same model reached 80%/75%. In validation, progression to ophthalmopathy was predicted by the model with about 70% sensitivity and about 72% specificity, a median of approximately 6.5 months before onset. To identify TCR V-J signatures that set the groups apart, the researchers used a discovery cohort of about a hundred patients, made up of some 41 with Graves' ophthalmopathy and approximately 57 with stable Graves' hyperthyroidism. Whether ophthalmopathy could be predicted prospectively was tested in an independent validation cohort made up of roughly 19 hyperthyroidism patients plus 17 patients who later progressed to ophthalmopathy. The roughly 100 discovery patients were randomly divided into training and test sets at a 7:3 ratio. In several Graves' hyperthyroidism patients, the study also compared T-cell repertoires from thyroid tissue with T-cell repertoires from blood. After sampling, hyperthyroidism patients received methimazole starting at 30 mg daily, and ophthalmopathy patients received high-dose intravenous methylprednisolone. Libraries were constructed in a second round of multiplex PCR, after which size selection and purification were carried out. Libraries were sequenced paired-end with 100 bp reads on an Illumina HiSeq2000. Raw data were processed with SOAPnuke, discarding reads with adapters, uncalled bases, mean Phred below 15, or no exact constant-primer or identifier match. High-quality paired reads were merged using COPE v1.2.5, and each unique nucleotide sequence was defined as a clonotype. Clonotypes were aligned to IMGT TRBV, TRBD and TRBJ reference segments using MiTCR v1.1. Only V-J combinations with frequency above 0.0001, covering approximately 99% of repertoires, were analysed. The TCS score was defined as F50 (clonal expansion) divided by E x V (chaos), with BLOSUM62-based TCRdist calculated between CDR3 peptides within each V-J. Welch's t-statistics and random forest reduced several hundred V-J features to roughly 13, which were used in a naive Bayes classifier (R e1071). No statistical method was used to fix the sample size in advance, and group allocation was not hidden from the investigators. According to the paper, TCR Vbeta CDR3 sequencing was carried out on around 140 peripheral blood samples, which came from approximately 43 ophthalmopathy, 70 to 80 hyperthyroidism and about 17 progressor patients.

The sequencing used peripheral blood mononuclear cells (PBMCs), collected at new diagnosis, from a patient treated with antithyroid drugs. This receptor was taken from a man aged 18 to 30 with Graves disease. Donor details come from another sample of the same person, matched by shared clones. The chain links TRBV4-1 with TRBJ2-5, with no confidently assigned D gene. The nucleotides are TGCGCCAGCAGCCAAGGATCAGAGACCCAGTACTTC. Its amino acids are CASSQGSETQYF.